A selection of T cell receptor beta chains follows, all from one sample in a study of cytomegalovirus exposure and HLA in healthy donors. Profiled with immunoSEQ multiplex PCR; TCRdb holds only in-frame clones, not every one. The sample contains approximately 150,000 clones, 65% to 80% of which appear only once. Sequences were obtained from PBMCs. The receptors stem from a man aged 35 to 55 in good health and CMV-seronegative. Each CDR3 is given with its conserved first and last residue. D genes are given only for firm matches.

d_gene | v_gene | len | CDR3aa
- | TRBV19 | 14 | CASSRDSAQETQYF
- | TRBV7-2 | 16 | CASSPLNLAVNTEAFF
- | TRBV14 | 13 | CASSQGGWGSLFF
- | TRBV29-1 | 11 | CGVRLNTEAFF
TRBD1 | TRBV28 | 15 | CASSSPGQGGEKLFF
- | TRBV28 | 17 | CASSFGFSGDVAYGYTF
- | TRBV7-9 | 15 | CASSSRGRGGNEQFF
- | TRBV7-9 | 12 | CSSSFSNQPQHF
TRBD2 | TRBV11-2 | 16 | CASSSLAELVENEQFF
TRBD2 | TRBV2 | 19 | CASSEASGRIVRNAYEQYF
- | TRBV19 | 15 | CASSIGGRSNNEQYF
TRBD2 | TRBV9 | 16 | CASSVEGASGRGEQYF
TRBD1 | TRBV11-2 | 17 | CASSHFRTGLSIRGYTF
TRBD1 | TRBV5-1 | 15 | CASSLEGQGSYEQYF
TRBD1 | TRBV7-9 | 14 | CSSSLSRTGEELFF
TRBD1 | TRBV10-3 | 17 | CAISEPESGGSTDTQYF
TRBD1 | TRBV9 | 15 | CASSEGTGDLGGYTF
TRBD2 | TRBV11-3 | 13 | CASSLDGLGEQYF
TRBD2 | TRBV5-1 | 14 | CASSALAGGETQYF